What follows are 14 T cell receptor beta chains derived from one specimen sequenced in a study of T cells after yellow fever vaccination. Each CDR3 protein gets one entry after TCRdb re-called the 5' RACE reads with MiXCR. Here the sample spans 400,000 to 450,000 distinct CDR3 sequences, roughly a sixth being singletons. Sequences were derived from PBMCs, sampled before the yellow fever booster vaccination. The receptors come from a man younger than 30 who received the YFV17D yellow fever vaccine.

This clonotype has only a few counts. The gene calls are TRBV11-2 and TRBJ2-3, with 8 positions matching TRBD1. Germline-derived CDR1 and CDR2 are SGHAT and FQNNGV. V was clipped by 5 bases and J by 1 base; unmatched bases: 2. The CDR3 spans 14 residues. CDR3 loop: CASSPTGGTDTQYF. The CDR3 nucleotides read TGTGCCAGCAGCCCGACAGGGGGCACAGATACGCAGTATTTT. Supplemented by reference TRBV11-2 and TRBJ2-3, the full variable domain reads EAGVAQSPRYKIIEKRQSVAFWCNPISGHATLYWYQQILGQGPKLLIQFQNNGVVDDSQLPKDRFSAERLKGVDSTLKIQPAKLEDSAVYLCASSPTGGTDTQYFGPGTRLTVL.

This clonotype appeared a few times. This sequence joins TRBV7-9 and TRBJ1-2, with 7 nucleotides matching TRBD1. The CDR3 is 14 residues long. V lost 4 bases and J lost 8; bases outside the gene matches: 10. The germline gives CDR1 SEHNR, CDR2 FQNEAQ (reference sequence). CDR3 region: CASSSADRVPGYTF. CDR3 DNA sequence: TGTGCCAGCAGCTCCGCCGACAGGGTTCCAGGCTACACCTTC. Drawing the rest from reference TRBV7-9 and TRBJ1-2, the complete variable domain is DTGVSQNPRHKITKRGQNVTFRCDPISEHNRLYWYRQTLGQGPEFLTYFQNEAQLEKSRLLSDRFSAERPKGSFSTLEIQRTEQGDSAMYLCASSSADRVPGYTFGSGTRLTVV.

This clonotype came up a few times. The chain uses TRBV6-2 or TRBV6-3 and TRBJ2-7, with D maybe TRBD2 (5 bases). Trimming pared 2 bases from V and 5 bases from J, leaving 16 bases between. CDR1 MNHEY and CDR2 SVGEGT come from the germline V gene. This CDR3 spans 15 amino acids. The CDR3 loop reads CASSYGLARMDEQYV. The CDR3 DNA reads TGTGCCAGCAGTTACGGGCTAGCACGAATGGACGAGCAGTACGTC.

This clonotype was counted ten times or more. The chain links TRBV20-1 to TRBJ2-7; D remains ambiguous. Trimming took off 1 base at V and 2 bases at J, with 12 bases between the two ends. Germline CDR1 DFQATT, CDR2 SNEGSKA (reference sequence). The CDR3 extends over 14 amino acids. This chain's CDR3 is CSARGEDQTYEQYF. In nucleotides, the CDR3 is TGCAGTGCTAGAGGTGAAGACCAGACCTACGAGCAGTACTTC.

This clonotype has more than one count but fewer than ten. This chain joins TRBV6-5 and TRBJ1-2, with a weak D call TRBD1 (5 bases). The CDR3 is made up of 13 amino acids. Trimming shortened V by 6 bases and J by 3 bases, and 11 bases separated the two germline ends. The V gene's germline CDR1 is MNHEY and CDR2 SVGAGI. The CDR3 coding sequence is TGTGCCAGCAGGCCCGGGGGATACTATGGCTACACCTTC. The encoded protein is CASRPGGYYGYTF.

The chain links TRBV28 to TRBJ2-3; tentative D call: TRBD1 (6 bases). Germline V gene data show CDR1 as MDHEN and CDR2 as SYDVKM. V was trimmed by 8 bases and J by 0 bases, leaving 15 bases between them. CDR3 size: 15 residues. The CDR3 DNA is TGTGCCAGCGTACAGGGTGAACATAGCACAGATACGCAGTATTTT. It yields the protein CASVQGEHSTDTQYF.

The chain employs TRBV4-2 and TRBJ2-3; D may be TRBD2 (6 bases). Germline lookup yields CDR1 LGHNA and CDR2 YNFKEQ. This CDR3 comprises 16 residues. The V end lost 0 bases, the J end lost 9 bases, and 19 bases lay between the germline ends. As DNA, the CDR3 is TGTGCCAGCAGCCAAGAGAGTGGAGGGTCCATGGTCACGCAGTATTTT. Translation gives CASSQESGGSMVTQYF.

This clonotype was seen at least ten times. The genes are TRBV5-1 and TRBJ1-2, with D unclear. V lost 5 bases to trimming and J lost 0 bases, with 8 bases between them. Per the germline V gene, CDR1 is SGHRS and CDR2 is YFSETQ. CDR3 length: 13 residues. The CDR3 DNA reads TGCGCCAGCAGAACGGACGCTAACTATGGCTACACCTTC. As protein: CASRTDANYGYTF.

The CDR3 spells CASSQGSSYNSPLHF. For the CDR3, the DNA is TGCGCCAGCAGCCAAGGGAGCTCCTATAATTCACCCCTCCACTTT. The genes are TRBV4-1 and TRBJ1-6; no reliable D call. The CDR3 runs to 15 residues. V was pared by 1 base and J by 0 bases, with 4 bases between. CDR1 and CDR2 (germline): MGHRA, YSYEKL.

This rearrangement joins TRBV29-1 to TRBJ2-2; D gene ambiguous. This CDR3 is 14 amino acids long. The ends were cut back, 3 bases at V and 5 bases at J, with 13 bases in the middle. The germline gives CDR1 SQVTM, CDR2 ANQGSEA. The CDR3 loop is CSVEVRHATGELFF. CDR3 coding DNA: TGCAGCGTTGAGGTACGACATGCAACCGGGGAGCTGTTTTTT.

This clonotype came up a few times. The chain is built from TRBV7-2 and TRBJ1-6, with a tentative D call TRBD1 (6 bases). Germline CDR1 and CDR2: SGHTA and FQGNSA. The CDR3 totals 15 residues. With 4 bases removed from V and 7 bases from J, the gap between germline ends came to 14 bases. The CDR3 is CASSSLARGNSPLHF. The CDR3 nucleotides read TGTGCCAGCAGCTCCCTTGCGAGGGGGAATTCACCCCTCCACTTT.

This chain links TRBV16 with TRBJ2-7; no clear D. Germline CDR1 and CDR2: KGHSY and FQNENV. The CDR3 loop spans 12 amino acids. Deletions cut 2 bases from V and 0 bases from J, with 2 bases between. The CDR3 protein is CASSQLSYEQYV. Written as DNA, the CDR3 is TGTGCCAGCAGCCAACTCTCCTACGAGCAGTACGTC.

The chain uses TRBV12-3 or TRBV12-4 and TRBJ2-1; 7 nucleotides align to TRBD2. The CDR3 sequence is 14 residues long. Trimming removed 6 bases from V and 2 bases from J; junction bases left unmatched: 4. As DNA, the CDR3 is TGTGCCAGCAGGTGGGGGGGGACCTACAATGAGCAGTTCTTC. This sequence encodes CASRWGGTYNEQFF.

The CDR3 is CASRQQVSIEAFF. CDR3 coding DNA: TGTGCCAGCAGACAGCAGGTGTCTATTGAAGCTTTCTTT. This chain links TRBV27 with TRBJ1-1; the D is unclear. The germline V and J ends were trimmed by 6 bases and 7 bases, with 15 bases remaining between them. CDR1 and CDR2 (germline): MNHEY, SMNVEV (reference sequence). CDR3 length: 13 residues.